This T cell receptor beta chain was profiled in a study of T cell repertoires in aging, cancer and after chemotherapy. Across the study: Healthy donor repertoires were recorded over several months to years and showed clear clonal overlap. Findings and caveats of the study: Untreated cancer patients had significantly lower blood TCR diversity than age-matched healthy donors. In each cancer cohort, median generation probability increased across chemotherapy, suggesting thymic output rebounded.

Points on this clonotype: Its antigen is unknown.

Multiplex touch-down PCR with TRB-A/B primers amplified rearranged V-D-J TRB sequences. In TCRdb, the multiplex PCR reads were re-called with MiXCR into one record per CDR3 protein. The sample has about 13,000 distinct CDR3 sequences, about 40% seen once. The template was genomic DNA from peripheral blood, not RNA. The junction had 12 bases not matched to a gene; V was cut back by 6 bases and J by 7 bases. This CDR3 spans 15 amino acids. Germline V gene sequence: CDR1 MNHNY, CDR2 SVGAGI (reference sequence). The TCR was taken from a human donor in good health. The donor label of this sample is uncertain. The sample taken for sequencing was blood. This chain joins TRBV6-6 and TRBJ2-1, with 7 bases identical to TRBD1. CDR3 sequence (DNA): TGTGCCAGCAGACAGGGGTTTTCTCGGTCGAATGAGCAGTTCTTC. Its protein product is CASRQGFSRSNEQFF.